The 4 T cell receptor beta chains below were found in one sample sequenced in a study of cytomegalovirus exposure and HLA in healthy donors. PCR used 60 Vbeta primers and 13 Jbeta primers. The assay was immunoSEQ multiplex PCR, and TCRdb's table has in-frame clones only and misses some. The sample contains roughly 73,000 clones, approximately 84% of which appear only once. Sequenced: PBMCs. The receptors originated from a woman aged 45-60 years in good health and CMV-seronegative.

This rearrangement joins TRBV10-3 to TRBJ1-1; D is uncertain. The CDR3 extends over 13 amino acids. The V end was cut by 6 bases, the J end by 5 bases, with 13 bases between. From germline, CDR1 is ENHRY and CDR2 SYGVKD. The CDR3 DNA is TGTGCCATCAGGGTCTCGGCGGGGACTGAAGCTTTCTTT. Translated, it gives CAIRVSAGTEAFF.

J is TRBJ1-1 and V is TRBV7-2, with TRBD1 as a possible D gene (5 bases). The V gene's germline CDR1 is SGHTA and CDR2 FQGNSA. The CDR3 length is 15 residues. V was pared by 5 bases and J by 4 bases, with 17 bases between. The CDR3 spells CASSRRPRVGTEAFF. Here the CDR3 DNA reads TGTGCCAGCAGCCGCCGGCCCAGGGTGGGCACTGAAGCTTTCTTT.

The chain uses TRBV7-2 and TRBJ1-5, with D possibly matching TRBD1 (5 bases). This CDR3 spans 15 amino acids. The germline gives CDR1 SGHTA, CDR2 FQGNSA. Trimming removed 1 base at V and 3 bases at J, with 10 bases between. This CDR3 reads CASSLDGRDNQPQHF. The CDR3 bases are TGTGCCAGCAGCTTAGATGGCAGGGACAATCAGCCCCAGCATTTT.

This clone is medium-sized. The chain recombines TRBV6-4 with TRBJ2-1; 9 bases match TRBD2. V was pared by 0 bases and J by 6 bases, with 3 bases of the junction left unmatched. The CDR3 covers 15 residues. Germline values: CDR1 MRHNA, CDR2 SNTAGT. In DNA, the CDR3 is TGTGCCAGCAGTGACTCGGGAGCGGGAGGCAATGAGCAGTTCTTC. It encodes CASSDSGAGGNEQFF.